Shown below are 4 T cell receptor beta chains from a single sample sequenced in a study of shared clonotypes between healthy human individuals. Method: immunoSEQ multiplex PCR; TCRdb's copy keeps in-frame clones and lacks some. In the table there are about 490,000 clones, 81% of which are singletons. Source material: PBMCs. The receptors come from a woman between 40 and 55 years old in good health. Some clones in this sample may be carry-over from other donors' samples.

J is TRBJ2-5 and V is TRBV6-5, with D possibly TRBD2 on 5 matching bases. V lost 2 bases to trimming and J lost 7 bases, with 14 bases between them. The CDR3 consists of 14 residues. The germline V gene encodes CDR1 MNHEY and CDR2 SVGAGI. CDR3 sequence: CASSYDRPEGTQYF. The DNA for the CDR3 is TGTGCCAGCAGTTACGACCGACCCGAGGGGACCCAGTACTTC.

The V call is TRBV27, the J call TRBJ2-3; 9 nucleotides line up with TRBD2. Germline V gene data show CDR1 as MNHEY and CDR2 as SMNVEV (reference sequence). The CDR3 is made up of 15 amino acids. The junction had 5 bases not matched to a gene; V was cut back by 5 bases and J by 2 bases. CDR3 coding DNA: TGTGCCAGCAGTCCGGCGGGAGGGAACACAGATACGCAGTATTTT. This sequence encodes CASSPAGGNTDTQYF.

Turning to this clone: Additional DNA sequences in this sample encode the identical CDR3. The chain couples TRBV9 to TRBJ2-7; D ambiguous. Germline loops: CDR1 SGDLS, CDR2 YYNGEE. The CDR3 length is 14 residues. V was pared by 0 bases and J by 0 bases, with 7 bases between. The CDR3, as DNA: TGTGCCAGCAGCGTAGGACTGAGCTCCTACGAGCAGTACTTC. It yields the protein CASSVGLSSYEQYF. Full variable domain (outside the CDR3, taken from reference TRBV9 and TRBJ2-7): DSGVTQTPKHLITATGQRVTLRCSPRSGDLSVYWYQQSLDQGLQFLIQYYNGEERAKGNILERFSAQQFPDLHSELNLSSLELGDSALYFCASSVGLSSYEQYFGPGTRLTVT.

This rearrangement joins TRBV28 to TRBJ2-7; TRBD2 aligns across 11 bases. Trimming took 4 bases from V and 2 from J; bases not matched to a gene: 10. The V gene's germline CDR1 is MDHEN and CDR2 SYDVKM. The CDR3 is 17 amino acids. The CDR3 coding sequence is TGTGCCAGCAGTTCCATCACCGGGACTAGCGGCACCTACGAGCAGTACTTC. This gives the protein CASSSITGTSGTYEQYF.